The next 11 T cell receptor beta chains were all read from a single sample in a study of chemoradiotherapy in HPV16-positive cancers (dated by TCRdb to between 2021 and 2024). The library was generated by the immunoSEQ multiplex PCR assay. Drawn from immuneACCESS, this table holds only the in-frame rearrangements with V and J called that TCRdb kept. Clones are partly lost; checked studies trace under half to an unresolved V gene and leave the rest unexplained. The sample yields about 12,000 clones; 85% to 90% were counted once. 2.8% of the sample is held by the ten biggest clonotypes. The sequences come from blood, collected from a patient who underwent chemoradiotherapy. All receptors derive from a human donor with HPV-associated anogenital cancer.

The chain couples TRBV19 to TRBJ1-1; D perhaps matches TRBD1 (5 bases). Germline CDR1 reads LNHDA; CDR2 reads SQIVND (reference sequence). V lost 5 bases to trimming and J lost 5 bases, with 12 bases between them. The CDR3 totals 13 residues. This CDR3 reads CASSEAGDTEAFF. The CDR3 DNA is TGTGCCAGTAGTGAAGCGGGGGATACTGAAGCTTTCTTT. The variable domain in full, with the rest retrieved from reference TRBV19 and TRBJ1-1, is DGGITQSPKYLFRKEGQNVTLSCEQNLNHDAMYWYRQDPGQGLRLIYYSQIVNDFQKGDIAEGYSVSREKKESFPLTVTSAQKNPTAFYLCASSEAGDTEAFFGQGTRLTVV.

The chain is built from TRBV10-2 and TRBJ1-2; 12 positions match TRBD1. The germline V gene has CDR1 WSHSY and CDR2 SAAADI. CDR3 length: 20 residues. V trimming: 4 bases; J trimming: 7 bases; junction bases outside the gene matches: 22. CDR3 loop: CASSVQGDRGRGTLEGGYTF. CDR3 in DNA: TGCGCCAGCAGTGTTCAAGGGGACAGGGGGCGCGGAACCCTTGAGGGTGGCTACACCTTC.

The chain combines TRBV27 with TRBJ1-5; perhaps TRBD1 as D (6 bases). Germline CDR1 reads MNHEY; CDR2 reads SMNVEV (reference sequence). V dropped 3 bases and J dropped 1 base, with 10 bases sitting between them. The length of the CDR3 is 15 residues. The CDR3 loop is CASSFQGYSNQPQHF. The CDR3 bases are TGTGCCAGCAGTTTCCAGGGGTACAGCAATCAGCCCCAGCATTTT.

This chain joins TRBV27 and TRBJ1-2; 8 bases are a match to TRBD1. The CDR3 runs to 13 residues. Germline CDR1 and CDR2: MNHEY and SMNVEV (reference sequence). Trimming cost V 5 bases and J 3 bases; bases outside gene matches: 2. The chain's CDR3 is CASSKQGDYGYTF. The CDR3 bases are TGTGCCAGCAGTAAACAGGGGGACTATGGCTACACCTTC.

This clone was picked up one time. This chain links TRBV11-2 with TRBJ2-5; TRBD2 agrees at 10 bases. Trimming removed 6 bases from V and 5 bases from J; junction bases left unmatched: 9. The CDR3 contains 15 residues. Per germline, CDR1 SGHAT and CDR2 FQNNGV. CDR3 protein: CASRLISGGAETQYF. The CDR3 nucleotides are TGTGCCAGCAGACTTATAAGCGGGGGGGCGGAGACCCAGTACTTC.

The rearrangement joins TRBV6-1 to TRBJ1-3, with D possibly being TRBD1 (5 bases). From germline, CDR1 is MNHNS and CDR2 SASEGT. The CDR3 has 15 amino acids. Trimming took 7 bases from V and 1 from J, leaving 14 bases between them. The chain's CDR3 is CASTLTATSGNTIYF. The CDR3 DNA reads TGTGCCAGCACCCTGACAGCCACTTCTGGAAACACCATATATTTT.

This chain uses TRBV11-2 with TRBJ2-4, with a possible D match to TRBD1 (6 bases). This CDR3 spans 14 amino acids. Germline V gene sequence: CDR1 SGHAT, CDR2 FQNNGV. The V end was cut by 4 bases, the J end by 6 bases, with 13 bases between. The CDR3 reads CASSSRQALNIQYF. CDR3 bases: TGTGCCAGCAGCTCCCGACAGGCCCTAAACATTCAGTACTTC.

The CDR3 region is CATTIDRGGTQPQHF. CDR3 coding DNA: TGTGCCACCACCATCGACCGGGGGGGCACACAGCCCCAGCATTTT. The rearrangement uses TRBV15 and TRBJ1-5; a possible D gene is TRBD1 (6 bases). Germline loops: CDR1 LNHNV, CDR2 YYDKDF (reference sequence). This CDR3 contains 15 residues. V was clipped by 7 bases and J by 7 bases, with 20 bases between them.

The genes are TRBV11-3 and TRBJ1-1; 8 bases align to TRBD1. Losses at the gene ends were 5 bases for V and 4 bases for J; bases not matched to a gene: 6. This CDR3 contains 14 residues. CDR1 is SGHNT, CDR2 YENEEA, per germline. CDR3 sequence: CASSPRQGSTEAFF. The CDR3 coding sequence is TGTGCCAGCAGCCCAAGACAGGGGTCCACTGAAGCTTTCTTT.

This clone appeared once. The V call is TRBV6-5, the J call TRBJ1-1; TRBD1 aligns across 7 bases. Unmatched junction bases numbered 4, after V lost 0 bases and J lost 3 bases. The CDR3 runs 15 residues. Germline V gene lookup returns CDR1 MNHEY and CDR2 SVGAGI. In DNA, the CDR3 is TGTGCCAGCAGTTACTCGAGGACAGGCGACACTGAAGCTTTCTTT. It is translated as CASSYSRTGDTEAFF.

This chain uses TRBV4-2 with TRBJ2-3; TRBD1 might be the D (6 bases). The CDR3 runs 14 residues. Germline lookup yields CDR1 LGHNA and CDR2 YNFKEQ. V lost 5 bases and J lost 1, with 10 bases in between. The CDR3 spells CASSAEGGTDTQYF. CDR3 coding DNA: TGTGCCAGCAGCGCCGAGGGGGGCACAGATACGCAGTATTTT.